Following are 6 T cell receptor beta chains from one sample sequenced in a study of cytomegalovirus exposure and HLA in healthy donors. The method was immunoSEQ multiplex PCR; TCRdb's version includes in-frame clones alone and lacks a portion of them. The table includes under 250,000 clones, approximately 87% detected once. Sequencing input: PBMCs. These receptors were obtained from a woman between 18 and 29 years old in good health and CMV-seronegative.

The rearrangement uses TRBV30 and TRBJ2-2; the D gene is possibly TRBD2 (6 bases). V was pared by 4 bases and J by 4 bases, with 13 bases between. The CDR3 spans 14 residues. Germline V gives CDR1 GTSNPN, CDR2 SVGIG (reference sequence). CDR3 sequence reads: CAWKGGLVTGELFF. The CDR3 DNA sequence: TGTGCCTGGAAAGGAGGGCTGGTCACCGGGGAGCTGTTTTTT.

This chain uses TRBV2 with TRBJ1-5; TRBD1 aligns across 9 bases. Trimming at V came to 6 bases and at J to 7 bases, leaving 7 bases not matched to a gene. This CDR3 has 14 amino acids. The germline gives CDR1 SNHLY, CDR2 FYNNEI. The CDR3 loop is CASSSQGARQPQHF. As DNA, the CDR3 is TGTGCCAGCAGCTCACAGGGGGCACGGCAGCCCCAGCATTTT.

V gene TRBV7-3 combines with J gene TRBJ2-5, with D hard to call. V was clipped by 0 bases and J by 3 bases, with 5 bases between them. Germline V gives CDR1 SGHTA, CDR2 FQGTGA. CDR3 size: 13 residues. CDR3 protein: CASSLTMEETQYF. In DNA form, the CDR3 reads TGTGCCAGCAGCTTAACCATGGAAGAGACCCAGTACTTC.

The chain combines TRBV27 with TRBJ2-7; 9 bases are a match to TRBD1. CDR1 MNHEY and CDR2 SMNVEV come from the germline V gene (reference sequence). The J segment lost 2 bases and the V segment lost 8 bases, leaving 4 bases of the junction unmatched. The CDR3 is made up of 13 amino acids. DNA for the CDR3: TGTGCCAGCCTGGACAGGGGACCCTACGAGCAGTACTTC. Translating gives CASLDRGPYEQYF.

This chain uses TRBV7-6 with TRBJ2-6; no firm D call. The CDR3 is 13 amino acids. Trimming took 5 bases from V and 7 from J, leaving 9 bases between them. CDR1 SGHVS and CDR2 FNYEAQ come from the germline V gene. The CDR3 sequence: CASSLPSANVLTF. CDR3 in DNA: TGTGCCAGCAGCCTCCCCAGTGCCAACGTCCTGACTTTC.

The rearrangement links TRBV30 to TRBJ2-1; D gene uncertain. Germline values: CDR1 GTSNPN, CDR2 SVGIG (reference sequence). V shed 3 bases and J shed 8 bases, with 11 bases lying between them. The CDR3 is made up of 12 amino acids. The CDR3 DNA follows: TGTGCCTGGAGCGCTCAATCTCATGAGCAGTTCTTC. The encoded protein is CAWSAQSHEQFF.